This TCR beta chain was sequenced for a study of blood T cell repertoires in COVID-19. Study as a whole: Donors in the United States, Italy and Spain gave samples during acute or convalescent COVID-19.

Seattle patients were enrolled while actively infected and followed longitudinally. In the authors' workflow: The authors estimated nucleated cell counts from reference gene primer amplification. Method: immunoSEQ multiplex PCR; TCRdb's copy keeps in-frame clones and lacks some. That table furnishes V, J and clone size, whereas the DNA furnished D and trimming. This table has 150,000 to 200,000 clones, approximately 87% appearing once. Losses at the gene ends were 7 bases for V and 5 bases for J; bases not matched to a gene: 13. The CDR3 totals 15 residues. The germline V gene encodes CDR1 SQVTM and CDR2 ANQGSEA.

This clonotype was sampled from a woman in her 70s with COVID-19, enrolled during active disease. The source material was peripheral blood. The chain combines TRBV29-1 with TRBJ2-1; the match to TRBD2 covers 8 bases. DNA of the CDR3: TGCAGCGCCCGACTAGCGAACCGACGTGACAATGAGCAGTTCTTC. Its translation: CSARLANRRDNEQFF.